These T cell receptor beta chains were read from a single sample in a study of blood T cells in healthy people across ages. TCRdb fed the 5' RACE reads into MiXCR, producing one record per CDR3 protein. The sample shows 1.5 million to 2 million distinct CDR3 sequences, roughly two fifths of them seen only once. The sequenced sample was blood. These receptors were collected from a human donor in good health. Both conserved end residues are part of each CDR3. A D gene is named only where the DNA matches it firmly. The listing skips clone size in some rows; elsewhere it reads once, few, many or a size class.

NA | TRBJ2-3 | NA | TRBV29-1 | CSVLGFGDTQYF | TGCAGCGTTCTCGGTTTTGGAGATACGCAGTATTTT
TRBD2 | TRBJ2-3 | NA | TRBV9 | CASSVGVLARGDTQYF | TGTGCCAGCAGCGTCGGGGTACTAGCGAGAGGAGATACGCAGTATTTT
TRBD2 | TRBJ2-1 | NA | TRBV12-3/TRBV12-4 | CASSPRTSNNEQFF | TGTGCCAGCAGTCCCCGGACTAGCAACAATGAGCAGTTCTTC
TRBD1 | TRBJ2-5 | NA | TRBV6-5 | CASSRETGGVETQYF | TGTGCCAGCAGTCGCGAGACAGGGGGGGTGGAGACCCAGTACTTC
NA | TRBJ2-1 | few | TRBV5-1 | CASSGDRYIQREQFF | TGCGCCAGCAGTGGTGACAGGTACATACAAAGAGAGCAGTTCTTC
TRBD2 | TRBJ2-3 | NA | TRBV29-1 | CSVGLAGAYTDTQYF | TGCAGCGTTGGACTAGCGGGGGCCTACACAGATACGCAGTATTTT
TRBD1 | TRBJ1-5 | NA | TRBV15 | CATSRDGAGGGQPQHF | TGTGCCACCAGCAGAGATGGGGCAGGGGGCGGTCAGCCCCAGCATTTT
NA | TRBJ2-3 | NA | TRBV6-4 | CASSEGDRLSTDTQYF | TGTGCCAGCAGTGAAGGGGACCGACTGAGCACAGATACGCAGTATTTT
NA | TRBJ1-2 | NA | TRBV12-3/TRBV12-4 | CASSPTPPGIYGYTF | TGTGCCAGCAGTCCTACCCCTCCAGGAATCTATGGCTACACCTTC
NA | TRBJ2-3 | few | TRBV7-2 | CASSLRGNGLAQYF | TGTGCCAGCAGCCTCAGGGGTAACGGGTTGGCGCAGTATTTT
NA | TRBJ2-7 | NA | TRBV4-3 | CASSQEFSGEDYEQYF | TGCGCCAGCAGCCAAGAGTTTTCGGGGGAAGACTACGAGCAGTACTTC
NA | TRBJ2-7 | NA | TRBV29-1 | CSVQKTGISYEQYF | TGCAGCGTCCAAAAGACGGGGATCTCCTACGAGCAGTACTTC
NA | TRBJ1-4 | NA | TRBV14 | CASSPGRSIEKLFF | TGTGCCAGCAGCCCGGGACGGTCTATAGAAAAACTGTTTTTT
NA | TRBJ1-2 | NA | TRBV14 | CASSQRQATNYGYTF | TGTGCCAGCAGCCAACGACAGGCTACTAACTATGGCTACACCTTC
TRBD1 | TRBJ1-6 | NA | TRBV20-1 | CSALGQGSSPLHF | TGCAGTGCCTTAGGACAGGGTAGTTCACCCCTCCACTTT
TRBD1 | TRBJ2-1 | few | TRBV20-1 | CSANMNRGRNEQFF | TGCAGTGCTAATATGAACAGGGGAAGGAATGAGCAGTTCTTC
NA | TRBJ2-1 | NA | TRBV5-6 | CASSLHPGEYNEQFF | TGTGCCAGCAGCTTGCACCCAGGGGAATACAATGAGCAGTTCTTC
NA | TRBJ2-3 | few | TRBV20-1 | CSARQTTDTQYF | TGCAGTGCTAGACAGACCACAGATACGCAGTATTTT
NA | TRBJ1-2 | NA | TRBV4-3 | CASSQERGGNNYGYTF | TGCGCCAGCAGCCAGGAGAGGGGGGGAAACAACTATGGCTACACCTTC
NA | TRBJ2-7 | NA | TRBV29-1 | CSAGLNSYEQYF | TGCAGCGCGGGACTGAATTCCTACGAGCAGTACTTC
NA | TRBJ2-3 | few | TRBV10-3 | CAITDLYTDTQYF | TGTGCCATCACGGACCTTTACACAGATACGCAGTATTTT
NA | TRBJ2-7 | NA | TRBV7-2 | CASSFYSEPYEQYF | TGTGCCAGCAGCTTTTACTCTGAACCCTACGAGCAGTACTTC
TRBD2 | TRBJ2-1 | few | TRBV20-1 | CSATATSTAYNEQFF | TGCAGTGCTACCGCGACTAGCACCGCCTACAATGAGCAGTTCTTC
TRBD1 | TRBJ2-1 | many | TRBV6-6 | CASSTQGASSYNEQFF | TGTGCCAGCAGCACACAGGGGGCGTCTAGTTACAATGAGCAGTTCTTC
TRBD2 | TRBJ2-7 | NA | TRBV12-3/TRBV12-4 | CASSLTRLAGDREQYF | TGTGCCAGCAGTTTAACGCGGCTAGCGGGGGACCGAGAGCAGTACTTC
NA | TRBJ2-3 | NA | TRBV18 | CASSLPGTTDTQYF | TGTGCCAGCTCACTACCCGGGACCACAGATACGCAGTATTTT
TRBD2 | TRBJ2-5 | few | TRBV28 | CASSSPGLAGAQETQYF | TGTGCCAGCAGTTCCCCGGGACTAGCGGGGGCACAAGAGACCCAGTACTTC
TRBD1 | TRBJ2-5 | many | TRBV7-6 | CASSLRQGSEQYF | TGTGCCAGCAGCTTACGACAGGGAAGTGAGCAGTACTTC
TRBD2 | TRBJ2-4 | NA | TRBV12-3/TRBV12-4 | CASSSSSGGPDNIQYF | TGTGCCAGCAGCAGTTCTAGCGGGGGCCCCGATAACATTCAGTACTTC
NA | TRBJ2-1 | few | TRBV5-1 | CASSLAGRWFF | TGCGCCAGCAGCTTGGCAGGCAGGTGGTTCTTC
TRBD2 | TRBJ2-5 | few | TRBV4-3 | CASSYRGLAGAETQYF | TGCGCCAGCAGCTACCGTGGACTAGCGGGGGCAGAGACCCAGTACTTC
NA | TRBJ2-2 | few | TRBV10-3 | CAITKNTGELFF | TGTGCCATCACCAAGAACACCGGGGAGCTGTTTTTT
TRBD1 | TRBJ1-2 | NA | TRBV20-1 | CSAREQGDYGYTF | TGCAGTGCTAGAGAACAGGGGGACTATGGCTACACCTTC
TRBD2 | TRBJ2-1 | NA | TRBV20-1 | CSGPGGVGNEQFF | TGCAGTGGTCCGGGGGGGGTCGGCAATGAGCAGTTCTTC
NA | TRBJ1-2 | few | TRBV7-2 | CASSQRGWDGYTF | TGTGCCAGCAGCCAACGGGGGTGGGATGGCTACACCTTC
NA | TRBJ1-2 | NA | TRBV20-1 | CRKDSPNYGYTF | TGCAGGAAGGACAGCCCTAACTATGGCTACACCTTC